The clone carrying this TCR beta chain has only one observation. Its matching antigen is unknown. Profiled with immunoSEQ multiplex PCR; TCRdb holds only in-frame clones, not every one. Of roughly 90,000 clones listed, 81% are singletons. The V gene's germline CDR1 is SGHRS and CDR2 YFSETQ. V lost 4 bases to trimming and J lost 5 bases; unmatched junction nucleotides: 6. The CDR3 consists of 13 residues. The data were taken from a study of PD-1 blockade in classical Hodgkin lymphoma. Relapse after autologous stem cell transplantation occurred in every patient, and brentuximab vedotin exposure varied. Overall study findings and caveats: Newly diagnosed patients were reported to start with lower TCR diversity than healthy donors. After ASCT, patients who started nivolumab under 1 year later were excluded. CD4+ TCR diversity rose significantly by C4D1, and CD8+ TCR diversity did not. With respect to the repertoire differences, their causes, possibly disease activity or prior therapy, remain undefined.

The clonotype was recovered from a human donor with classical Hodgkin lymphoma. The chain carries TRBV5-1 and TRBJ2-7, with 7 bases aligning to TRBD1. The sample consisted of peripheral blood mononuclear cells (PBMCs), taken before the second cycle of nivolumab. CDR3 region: CASSPGQIDEQYF. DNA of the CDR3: TGCGCCAGCAGCCCGGGACAGATCGACGAGCAGTACTTC.